This T cell receptor (beta chain) came from a study of blood T cell repertoires in COVID-19. Clones were sequenced by immunoSEQ multiplex PCR, and TCRdb holds only the in-frame ones, with some missing. The table records about 280,000 clones, approximately 83% of them present only once. Trimming cost V 3 bases and J 7 bases, with 16 bases left between them. CDR1 is SEHNR, CDR2 FQNEAQ, per germline (reference sequence). The CDR3 contains 16 residues. This sequence originates from a woman between 45 and 65 years old who had recovered from COVID-19. V and J are TRBV7-9 and TRBJ1-6; D is uncertain. Sequences were obtained from peripheral blood. The DNA for the CDR3 is TGTGCCAGCAGCTTGTCCTACAGCAACCGAAATTCACCCCTCCACTTT. It is translated as CASSLSYSNRNSPLHF.